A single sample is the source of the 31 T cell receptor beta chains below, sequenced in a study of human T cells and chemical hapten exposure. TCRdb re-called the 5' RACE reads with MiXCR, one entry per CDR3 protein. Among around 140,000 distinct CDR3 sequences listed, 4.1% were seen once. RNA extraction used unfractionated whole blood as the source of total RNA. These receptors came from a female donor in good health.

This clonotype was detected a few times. The chain's CDR3 is CASSTVRGANQPQHF. The CDR3 DNA reads as TGTGCCAGCAGCACCGTGCGAGGGGCCAATCAGCCCCAGCATTTT. This rearrangement joins TRBV5-6 to TRBJ1-5, with D possibly matching TRBD1 (5 bases). The CDR3 sequence is 15 residues long. Trimming left V 4 bases short and J 3 bases short, with 14 bases between. Germline CDR1 and CDR2: SGHDT and YYEEEE.

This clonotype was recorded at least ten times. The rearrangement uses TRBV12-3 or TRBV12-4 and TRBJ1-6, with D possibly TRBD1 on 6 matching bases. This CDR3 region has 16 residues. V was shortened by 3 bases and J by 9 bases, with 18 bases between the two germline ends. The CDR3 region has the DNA TGTGCCAGCAGTTTGCGGGGGGCCGGTTTGGGTTCACCCCTCCACTTT. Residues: CASSLRGAGLGSPLHF.

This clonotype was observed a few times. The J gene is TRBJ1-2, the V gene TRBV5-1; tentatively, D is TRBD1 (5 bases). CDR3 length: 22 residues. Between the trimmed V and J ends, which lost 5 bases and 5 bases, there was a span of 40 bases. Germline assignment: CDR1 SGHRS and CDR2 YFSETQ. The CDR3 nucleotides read TGCGCCAGCAGGGCAGTCCCAGGGTTTAGGTCTGCACTGGTGGGGAATTGGTATGGCTACACCTTC. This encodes CASRAVPGFRSALVGNWYGYTF.

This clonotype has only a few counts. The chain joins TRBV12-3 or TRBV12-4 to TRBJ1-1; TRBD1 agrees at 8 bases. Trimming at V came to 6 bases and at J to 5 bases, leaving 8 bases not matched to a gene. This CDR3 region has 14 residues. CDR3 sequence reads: CASSITGGGTEAFF. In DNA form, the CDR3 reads TGTGCCAGCAGCATAACAGGGGGTGGGACTGAAGCTTTCTTT.

The CDR3 spells CASSHPQGYGYTF. The CDR3, as DNA: TGTGCCAGCAGCCACCCCCAGGGTTATGGCTACACCTTC. V is TRBV5-5 and J is TRBJ1-2, with D maybe TRBD1 (5 bases). This CDR3 comprises 13 residues. V lost 4 bases and J 5 bases, leaving 12 bases between the germline ends. Germline lookup yields CDR1 SGHKS and CDR2 YYEKEE (reference sequence).

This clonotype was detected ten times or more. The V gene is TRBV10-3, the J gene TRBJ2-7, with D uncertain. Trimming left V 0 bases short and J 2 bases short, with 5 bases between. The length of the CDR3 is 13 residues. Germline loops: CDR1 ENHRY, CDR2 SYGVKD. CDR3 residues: CAISESSAYEQYF. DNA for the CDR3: TGTGCCATCAGTGAGTCATCCGCCTACGAGCAGTACTTC.

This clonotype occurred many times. DNA for the CDR3: TGTGCCAGCAGATCCTCCGGGATCCCCTTGGGGATAGCCAAAAACATTCAGTACTTC. Translation gives CASRSSGIPLGIAKNIQYF. The chain joins TRBV7-9 to TRBJ2-4, with D perhaps matching TRBD2 (5 bases). Trimming pared 6 bases from V and 0 bases from J, leaving 24 bases between. The CDR3 loop spans 19 amino acids. Germline V lookup: CDR1 SEHNR, CDR2 FQNEAQ (reference sequence).

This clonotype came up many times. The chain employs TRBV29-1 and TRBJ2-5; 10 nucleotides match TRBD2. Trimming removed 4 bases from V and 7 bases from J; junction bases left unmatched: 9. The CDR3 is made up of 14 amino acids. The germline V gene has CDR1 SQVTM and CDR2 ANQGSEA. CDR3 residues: CSVAPGLATGTQYF. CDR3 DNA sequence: TGCAGCGTTGCCCCGGGACTAGCGACGGGGACCCAGTACTTC.

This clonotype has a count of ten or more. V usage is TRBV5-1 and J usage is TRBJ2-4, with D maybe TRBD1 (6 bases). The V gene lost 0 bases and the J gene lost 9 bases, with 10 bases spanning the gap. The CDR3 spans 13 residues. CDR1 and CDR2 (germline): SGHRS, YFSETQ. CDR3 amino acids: CASSLGQAAIQYF. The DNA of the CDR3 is TGCGCCAGCAGCTTGGGACAGGCGGCCATTCAGTACTTC.

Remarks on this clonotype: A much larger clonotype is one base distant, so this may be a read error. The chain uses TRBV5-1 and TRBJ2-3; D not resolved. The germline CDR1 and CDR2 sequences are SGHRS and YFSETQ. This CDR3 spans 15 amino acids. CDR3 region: CDSSLEESGTDTQYF. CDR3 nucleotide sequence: TGCGACAGCAGCTTGGAAGAAAGCGGCACAGATACGCAGTATTTT.

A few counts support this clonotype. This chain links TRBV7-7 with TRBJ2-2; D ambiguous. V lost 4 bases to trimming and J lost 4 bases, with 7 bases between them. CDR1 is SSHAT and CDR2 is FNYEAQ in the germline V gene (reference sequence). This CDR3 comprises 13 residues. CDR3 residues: CASSSIGTGELFF. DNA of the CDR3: TGTGCCAGCAGCTCCATAGGCACCGGGGAGCTGTTTTTT.

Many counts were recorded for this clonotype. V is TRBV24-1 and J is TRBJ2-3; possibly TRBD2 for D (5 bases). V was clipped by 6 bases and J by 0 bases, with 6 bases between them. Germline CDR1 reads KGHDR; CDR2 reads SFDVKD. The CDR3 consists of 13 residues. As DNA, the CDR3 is TGTGCCACCAGTCGCGGGAGCACAGATACGCAGTATTTT. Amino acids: CATSRGSTDTQYF.

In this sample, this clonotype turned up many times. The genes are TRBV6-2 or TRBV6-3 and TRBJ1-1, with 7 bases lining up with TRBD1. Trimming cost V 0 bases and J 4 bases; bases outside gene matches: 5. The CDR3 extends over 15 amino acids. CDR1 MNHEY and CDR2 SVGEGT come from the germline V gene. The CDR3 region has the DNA TGTGCCAGCAGTTACTCGAGGGACAGACGCACTGAAGCTTTCTTT. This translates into CASSYSRDRRTEAFF.

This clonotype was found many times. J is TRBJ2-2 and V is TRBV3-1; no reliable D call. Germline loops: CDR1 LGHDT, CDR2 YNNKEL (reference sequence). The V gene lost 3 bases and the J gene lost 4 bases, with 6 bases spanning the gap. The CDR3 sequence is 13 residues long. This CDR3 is CASSHTVTGELFF. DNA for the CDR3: TGTGCCAGCAGCCATACCGTCACCGGGGAGCTGTTTTTT.

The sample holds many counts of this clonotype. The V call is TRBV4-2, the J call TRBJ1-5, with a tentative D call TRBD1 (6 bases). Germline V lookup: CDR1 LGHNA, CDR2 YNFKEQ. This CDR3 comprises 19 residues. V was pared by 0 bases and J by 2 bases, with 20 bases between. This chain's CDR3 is CASSQDVGARVLGNQPQHF. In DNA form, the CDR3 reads TGTGCCAGCAGCCAAGATGTGGGGGCTAGGGTATTGGGCAATCAGCCCCAGCATTTT.

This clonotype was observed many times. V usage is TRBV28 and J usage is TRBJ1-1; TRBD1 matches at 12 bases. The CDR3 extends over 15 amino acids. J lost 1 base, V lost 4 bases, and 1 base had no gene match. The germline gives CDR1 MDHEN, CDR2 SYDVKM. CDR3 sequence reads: CASSWGQGANTEAFF. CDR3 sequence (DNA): TGTGCCAGCAGTTGGGGACAGGGGGCGAACACTGAAGCTTTCTTT.

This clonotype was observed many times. The CDR3 is CASRPPGAQEAFF. The CDR3, as DNA: TGTGCCAGCAGGCCCCCGGGGGCCCAAGAAGCTTTCTTT. V gene TRBV28 combines with J gene TRBJ1-1, with D possibly being TRBD1 (6 bases). Germline CDR1 MDHEN, CDR2 SYDVKM. With 6 bases removed from V and 8 bases from J, the gap between germline ends came to 16 bases. There are 13 residues in the CDR3.

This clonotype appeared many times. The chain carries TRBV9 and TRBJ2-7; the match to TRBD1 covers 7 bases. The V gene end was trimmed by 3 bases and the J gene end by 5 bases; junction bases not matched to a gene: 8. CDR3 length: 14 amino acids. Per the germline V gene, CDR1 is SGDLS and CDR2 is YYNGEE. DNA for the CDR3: TGTGCCAGCAGCGCGTGGACAGGTGGGGACGAGCAGTACTTC. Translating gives CASSAWTGGDEQYF.

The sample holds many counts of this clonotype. CDR3 amino acids: CATSQAGGTDTQYF. The CDR3 nucleotides are TGTGCCACCAGCCAGGCGGGGGGCACAGATACGCAGTATTTT. V is TRBV15 and J is TRBJ2-3, with TRBD2 matching 7 bases. The CDR3 extends over 14 amino acids. Germline CDR1 is LNHNV and CDR2 is YYDKDF (reference sequence). J lost 1 base, V lost 5 bases, and 3 bases had no gene match.

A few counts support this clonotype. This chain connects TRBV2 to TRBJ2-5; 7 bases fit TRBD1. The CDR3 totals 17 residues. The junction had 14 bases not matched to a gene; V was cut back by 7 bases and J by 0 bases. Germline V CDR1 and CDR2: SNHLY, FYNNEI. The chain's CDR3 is CASTLKLTGSNQETQYF. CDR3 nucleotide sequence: TGTGCCAGCACCCTGAAATTGACAGGGTCAAACCAAGAGACCCAGTACTTC. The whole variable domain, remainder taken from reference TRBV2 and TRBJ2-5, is EPEVTQTPSHQVTQMGQEVILRCVPISNHLYFYWYRQILGQKVEFLVSFYNNEISEKSEIFDDQFSVERPDGSNFTLKIRSTKLEDSAMYFCASTLKLTGSNQETQYFGPGTRLLVL.

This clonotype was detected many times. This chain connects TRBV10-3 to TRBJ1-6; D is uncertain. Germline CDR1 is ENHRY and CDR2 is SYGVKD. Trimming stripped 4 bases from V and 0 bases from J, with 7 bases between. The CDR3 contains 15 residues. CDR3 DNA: TGTGCCATCAGTGCTTACAGCTCCTATAATTCACCCCTCCACTTT. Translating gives CAISAYSSYNSPLHF.

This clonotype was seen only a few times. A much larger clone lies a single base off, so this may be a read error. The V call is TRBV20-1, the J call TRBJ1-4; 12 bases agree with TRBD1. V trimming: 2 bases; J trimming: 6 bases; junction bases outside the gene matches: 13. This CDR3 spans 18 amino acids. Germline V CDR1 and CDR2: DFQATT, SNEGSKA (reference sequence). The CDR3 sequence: CSARTSGTGGKRDEKLFF. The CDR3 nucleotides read TGCAGTGCTAGAACCTCCGGGACAGGGGGCAAAAGGGATGAAAAACTGTTTTTT.

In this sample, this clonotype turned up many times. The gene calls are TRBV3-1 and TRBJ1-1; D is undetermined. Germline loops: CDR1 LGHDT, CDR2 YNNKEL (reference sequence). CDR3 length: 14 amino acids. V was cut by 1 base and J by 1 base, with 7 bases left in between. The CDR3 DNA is TGTGCCAGCAGCCAAGCGGCGCGGAACACTGAAGCTTTCTTT. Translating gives CASSQAARNTEAFF.

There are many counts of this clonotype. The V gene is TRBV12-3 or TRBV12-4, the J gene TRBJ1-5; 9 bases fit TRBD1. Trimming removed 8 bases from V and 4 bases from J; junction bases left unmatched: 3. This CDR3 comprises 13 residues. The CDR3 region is CASRDRENQPQHF. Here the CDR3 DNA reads TGTGCCAGCCGGGACAGGGAAAATCAGCCCCAGCATTTT.

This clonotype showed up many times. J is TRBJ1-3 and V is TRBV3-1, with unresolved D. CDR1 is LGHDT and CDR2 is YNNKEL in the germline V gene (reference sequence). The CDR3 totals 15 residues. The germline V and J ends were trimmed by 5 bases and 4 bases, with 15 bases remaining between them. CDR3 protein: CASSALQAAGNTIYF. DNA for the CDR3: TGTGCCAGCAGCGCACTTCAGGCGGCCGGAAACACCATATATTTT.

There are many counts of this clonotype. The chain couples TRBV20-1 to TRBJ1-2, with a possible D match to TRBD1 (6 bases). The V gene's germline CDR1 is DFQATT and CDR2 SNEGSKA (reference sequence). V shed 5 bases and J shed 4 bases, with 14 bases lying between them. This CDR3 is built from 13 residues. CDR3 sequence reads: CSAWEGGGYGYTF. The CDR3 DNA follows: TGCAGTGCTTGGGAGGGGGGCGGCTATGGCTACACCTTC.

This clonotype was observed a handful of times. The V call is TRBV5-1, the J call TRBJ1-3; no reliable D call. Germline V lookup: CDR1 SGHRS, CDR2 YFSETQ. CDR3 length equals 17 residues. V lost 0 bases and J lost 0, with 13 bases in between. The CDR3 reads CASSLGSPRSSGNTIYF. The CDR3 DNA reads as TGCGCCAGCAGCTTGGGCTCCCCGCGGAGCTCTGGAAACACCATATATTTT.

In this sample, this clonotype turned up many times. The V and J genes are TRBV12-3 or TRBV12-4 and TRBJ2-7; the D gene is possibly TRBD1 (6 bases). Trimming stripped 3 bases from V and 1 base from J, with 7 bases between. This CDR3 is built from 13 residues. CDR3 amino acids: CASSLDSSYEQYF. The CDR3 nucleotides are TGTGCCAGCAGTTTGGACAGTTCCTACGAGCAGTACTTC.

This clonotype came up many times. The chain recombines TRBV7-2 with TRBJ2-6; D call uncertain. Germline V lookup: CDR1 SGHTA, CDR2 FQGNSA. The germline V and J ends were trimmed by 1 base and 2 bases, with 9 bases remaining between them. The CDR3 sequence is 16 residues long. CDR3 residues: CASSLEGNPGANVLTF. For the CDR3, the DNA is TGTGCCAGCAGCTTAGAAGGGAACCCTGGGGCCAACGTCCTGACTTTC.

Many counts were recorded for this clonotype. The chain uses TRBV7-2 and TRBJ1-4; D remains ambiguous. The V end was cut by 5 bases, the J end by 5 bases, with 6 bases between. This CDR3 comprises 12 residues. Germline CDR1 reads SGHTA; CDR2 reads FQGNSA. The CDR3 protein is CASSEKNEKLFF. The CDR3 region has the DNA TGTGCCAGCAGCGAGAAAAATGAAAAACTGTTTTTT. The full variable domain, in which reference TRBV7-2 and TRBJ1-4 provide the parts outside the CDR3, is GAGVSQSPSNKVTEKGKDVELRCDPISGHTALYWYRQSLGQGLEFLIYFQGNSAPDKSGLPSDRFSAERTGGSVSTLTIQRTQQEDSAVYLCASSEKNEKLFFGSGTQLSVL.

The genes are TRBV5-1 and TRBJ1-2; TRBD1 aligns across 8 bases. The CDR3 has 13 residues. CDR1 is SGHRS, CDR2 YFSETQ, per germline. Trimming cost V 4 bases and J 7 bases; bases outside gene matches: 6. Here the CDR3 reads CASSTDRGTGYTF. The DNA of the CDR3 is TGCGCCAGCAGCACAGACAGGGGAACTGGCTACACCTTC.